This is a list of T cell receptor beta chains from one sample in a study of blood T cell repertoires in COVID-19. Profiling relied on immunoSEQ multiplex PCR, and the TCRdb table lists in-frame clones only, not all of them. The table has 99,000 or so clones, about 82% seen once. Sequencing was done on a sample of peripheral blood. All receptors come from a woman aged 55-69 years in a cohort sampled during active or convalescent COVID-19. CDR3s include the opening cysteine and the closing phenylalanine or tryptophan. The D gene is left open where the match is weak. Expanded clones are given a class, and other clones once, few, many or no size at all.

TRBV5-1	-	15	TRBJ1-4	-	CASSFGSTTNEKLFF	TGCGCCAGCAGCTTCGGGTCAACAACTAATGAAAAACTGTTTTTT
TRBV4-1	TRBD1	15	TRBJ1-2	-	CASSQTGTGSVGYTF	TGCGCCAGCAGCCAAACCGGGACAGGGTCGGTCGGCTACACCTTC
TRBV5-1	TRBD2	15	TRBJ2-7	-	CASSSNPGGNYEQYF	TGCGCCAGCAGCTCAAACCCGGGAGGGAACTACGAGCAGTACTTC
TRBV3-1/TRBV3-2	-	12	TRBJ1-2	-	CASSQTPYGYTF	TGTGCCAGCAGCCAAACACCCTATGGCTACACCTTC
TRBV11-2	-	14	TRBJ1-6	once	CASSFSLLNSPLHF	TGTGCCAGCAGCTTTTCCCTCCTAAATTCACCCCTCCACTTT
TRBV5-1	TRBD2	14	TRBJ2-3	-	CASRGGSFTDTQYF	TGCGCCAGCCGCGGGGGGAGTTTCACAGATACGCAGTATTTT
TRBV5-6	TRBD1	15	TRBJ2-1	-	CASSWGQLSYNEQFF	TGTGCCAGCAGCTGGGGACAGCTCTCCTACAATGAGCAGTTCTTC
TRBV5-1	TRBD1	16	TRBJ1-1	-	CASSKDRGIGNTEAFF	TGCGCCAGCAGCAAGGACAGGGGGATTGGGAACACTGAAGCTTTCTTT
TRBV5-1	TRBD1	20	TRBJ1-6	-	CASSLVPRVRFDRVNSPLHF	TGCGCCAGCAGCTTGGTACCTAGGGTGCGGTTCGACAGGGTGAATTCACCCCTCCACTTT
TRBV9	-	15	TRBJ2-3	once	CASSVFGRGTDTQYF	TGTGCCAGCAGCGTATTTGGCAGGGGCACAGATACGCAGTATTTT
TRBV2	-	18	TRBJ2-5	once	CASSEPRQGLRVEQTQYF	TGTGCCAGCAGTGAACCACGACAGGGACTTAGGGTCGAACAGACCCAGTACTTC
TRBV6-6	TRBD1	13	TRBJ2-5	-	CAVRIRGRETQYF	TGTGCCGTCAGGATCAGGGGGCGGGAGACCCAGTACTTC
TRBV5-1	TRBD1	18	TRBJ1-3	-	CASSLGQGAYGPGNTIYF	TGCGCCAGCAGCTTGGGGCAGGGGGCGTATGGTCCTGGAAACACCATATATTTT
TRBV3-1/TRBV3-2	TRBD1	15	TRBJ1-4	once	CASSRRTGVSEKLFF	TGTGCCAGCAGCCGACGGACAGGGGTTAGTGAAAAACTGTTTTTT
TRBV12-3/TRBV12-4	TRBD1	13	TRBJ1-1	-	CASSFTGGTEAFF	TGTGCCAGCAGTTTTACAGGGGGCACTGAAGCTTTCTTT
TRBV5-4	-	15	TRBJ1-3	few	CASNDRLSDGNTIYF	TGTGCCAGCAACGACAGGTTGTCTGACGGAAACACCATATATTTT
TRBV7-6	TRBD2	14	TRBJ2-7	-	CASSVGTSLYEQYF	TGTGCCAGCAGCGTTGGGACTAGTCTCTACGAGCAGTACTTC
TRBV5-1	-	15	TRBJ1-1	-	CASSTLSGGRTEAFF	TGCGCCAGCAGCACCCTCTCGGGGGGCCGGACTGAAGCTTTCTTT
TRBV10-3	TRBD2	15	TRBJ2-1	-	CAIRGLAGVNNEQFF	TGTGCCATCAGGGGACTAGCGGGAGTGAACAATGAGCAGTTCTTC
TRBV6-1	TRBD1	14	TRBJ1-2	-	CASSERTGSYGYTF	TGTGCCAGCAGTGAAAGGACAGGCAGCTATGGCTACACCTTC
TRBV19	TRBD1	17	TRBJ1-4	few	CASSPPGTGGSDEKLFF	TGTGCCAGTAGTCCGCCCGGGACAGGGGGGAGCGATGAAAAACTGTTTTTT
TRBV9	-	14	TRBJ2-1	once	CASSVDPTYNEQFF	TGTGCCAGCAGCGTAGATCCTACTTACAATGAGCAGTTCTTC
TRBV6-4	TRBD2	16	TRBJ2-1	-	CASSRLAGVTNNEQFF	TGTGCCAGCAGTCGGCTAGCGGGGGTTACCAACAATGAGCAGTTCTTC
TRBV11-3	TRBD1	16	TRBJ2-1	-	CASSQTGAISNNEQFF	TGTGCCAGCAGTCAAACAGGGGCCATCTCTAACAATGAGCAGTTCTTC
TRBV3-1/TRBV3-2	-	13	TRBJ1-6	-	CASSPQGNSPLHF	TGTGCCAGCAGCCCTCAGGGAAATTCACCCCTCCACTTT
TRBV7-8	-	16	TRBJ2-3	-	CASSPSGWRDTDTQYF	TGTGCCAGCAGCCCCTCGGGGTGGAGGGACACAGATACGCAGTATTTT
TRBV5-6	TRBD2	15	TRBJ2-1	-	CASRATSGRADEQFF	TGTGCCAGCAGAGCTACTAGCGGGAGGGCGGATGAGCAGTTCTTC
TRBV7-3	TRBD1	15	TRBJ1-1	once	CASSLQGGMNTEAFF	TGTGCCAGCAGCTTACAGGGGGGCATGAACACTGAAGCTTTCTTT
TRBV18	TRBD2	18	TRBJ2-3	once	CASSPPQLLAGLTDTQYF	TGTGCCAGCTCACCACCGCAGCTCCTAGCGGGACTCACAGATACGCAGTATTTT
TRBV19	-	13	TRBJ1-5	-	CASTQGGNQPQHF	TGTGCCAGTACACAGGGCGGCAATCAGCCCCAGCATTTT
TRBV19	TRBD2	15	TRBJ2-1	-	CASSETSGRHNEQFF	TGTGCCAGTAGTGAGACTAGCGGGAGGCACAATGAGCAGTTCTTC
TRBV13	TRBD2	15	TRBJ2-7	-	CASSSKRGGQYEQYF	TGTGCCAGCAGCTCAAAGCGGGGGGGCCAGTACGAGCAGTACTTC
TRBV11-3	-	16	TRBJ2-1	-	CASSLSTGHSYNEQFF	TGTGCCAGCAGCTTGTCAACCGGACACTCCTACAATGAGCAGTTCTTC
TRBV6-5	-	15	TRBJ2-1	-	CASSSQVPSYNEQFF	TGTGCCAGCAGCTCTCAGGTCCCCTCCTACAATGAGCAGTTCTTC
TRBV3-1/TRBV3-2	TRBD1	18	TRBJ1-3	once	CASSRKGQGAFSGNTIYF	TGTGCCAGCAGCCGAAAGGGACAGGGGGCATTCTCTGGAAACACCATATATTTT
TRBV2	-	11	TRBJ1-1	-	CASSLNTEAFF	TGTGCCAGCAGCCTAAACACTGAAGCTTTCTTT
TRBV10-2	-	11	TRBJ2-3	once	CASSPADTQYF	TGCGCCAGCAGTCCGGCAGATACGCAGTATTTT
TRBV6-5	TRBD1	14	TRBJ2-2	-	CASDDRGGTGELFF	TGTGCCAGTGATGACAGGGGAGGAACCGGGGAGCTGTTTTTT
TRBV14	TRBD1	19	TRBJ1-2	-	CASSQDLRQGMLSSSGYTF	TGTGCCAGCAGCCAAGATCTTAGACAGGGCATGCTTTCATCGTCCGGCTACACCTTC
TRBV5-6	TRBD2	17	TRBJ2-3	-	CASPRLAGSEHTDTQYF	TGTGCCAGCCCGAGACTAGCGGGATCGGAACACACAGATACGCAGTATTTT
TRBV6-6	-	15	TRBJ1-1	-	CASTPGGRENTEAFF	TGTGCCAGCACCCCGGGGGGGCGCGAGAACACTGAAGCTTTCTTT